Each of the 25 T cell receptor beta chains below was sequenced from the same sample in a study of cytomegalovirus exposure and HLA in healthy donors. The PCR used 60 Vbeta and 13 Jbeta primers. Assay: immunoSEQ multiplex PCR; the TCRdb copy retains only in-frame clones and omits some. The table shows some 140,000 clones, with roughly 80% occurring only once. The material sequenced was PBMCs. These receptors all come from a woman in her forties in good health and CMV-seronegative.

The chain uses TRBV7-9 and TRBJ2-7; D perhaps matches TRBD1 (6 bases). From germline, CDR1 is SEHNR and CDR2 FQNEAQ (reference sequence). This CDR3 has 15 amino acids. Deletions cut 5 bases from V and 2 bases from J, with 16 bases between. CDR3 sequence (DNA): TGTGCCAGCAGCGCGTTAAGACAGGCTACCTACGAGCAGTACTTC. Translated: CASSALRQATYEQYF. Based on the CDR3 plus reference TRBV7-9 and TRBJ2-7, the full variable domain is DTGVSQNPRHKITKRGQNVTFRCDPISEHNRLYWYRQTLGQGPEFLTYFQNEAQLEKSRLLSDRFSAERPKGSFSTLEIQRTEQGDSAMYLCASSALRQATYEQYFGPGTRLTVT.

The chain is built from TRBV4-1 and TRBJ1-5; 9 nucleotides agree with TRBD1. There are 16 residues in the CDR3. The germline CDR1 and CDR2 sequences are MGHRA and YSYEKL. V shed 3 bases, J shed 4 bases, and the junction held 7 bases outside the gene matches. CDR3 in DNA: TGCGCCAGCAGCCACTTTACCGGGACAGGGAATCAGCCCCAGCATTTT. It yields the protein CASSHFTGTGNQPQHF.

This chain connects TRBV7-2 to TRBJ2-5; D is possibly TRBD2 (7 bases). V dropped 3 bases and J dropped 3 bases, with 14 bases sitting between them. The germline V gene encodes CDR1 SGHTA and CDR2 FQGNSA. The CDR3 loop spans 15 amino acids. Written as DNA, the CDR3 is TGTGCCAGCAGCTTTGGGGGGGCCACGGAAGAGACCCAGTACTTC. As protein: CASSFGGATEETQYF.

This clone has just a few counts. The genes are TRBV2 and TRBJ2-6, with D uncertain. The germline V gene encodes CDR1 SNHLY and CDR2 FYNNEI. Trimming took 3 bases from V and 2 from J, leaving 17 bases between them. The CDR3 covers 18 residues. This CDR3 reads CASSDVIRRYTGANVLTF. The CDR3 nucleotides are TGTGCCAGCAGTGACGTAATCCGGAGATACACTGGGGCCAACGTCCTGACTTTC.

The CDR3 protein is CSAVPPDGYTF. CDR3 in DNA: TGCAGTGCTGTTCCTCCGGATGGCTACACCTTC. The rearrangement uses TRBV20-1 and TRBJ1-2; D unresolved. In germline, CDR1 is DFQATT, CDR2 SNEGSKA (reference sequence). Trimming cost V 5 bases and J 6 bases, with 10 bases left between them. This CDR3 spans 11 amino acids.

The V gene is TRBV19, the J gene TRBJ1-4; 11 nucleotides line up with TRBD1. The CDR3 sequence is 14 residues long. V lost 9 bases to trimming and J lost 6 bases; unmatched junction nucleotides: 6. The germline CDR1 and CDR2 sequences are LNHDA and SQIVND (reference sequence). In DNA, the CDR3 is TGTGCCAGCTCCCCGGGACAGGGGGATGAAAAACTGTTTTTT. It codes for CASSPGQGDEKLFF. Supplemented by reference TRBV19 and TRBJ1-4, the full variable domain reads DGGITQSPKYLFRKEGQNVTLSCEQNLNHDAMYWYRQDPGQGLRLIYYSQIVNDFQKGDIAEGYSVSREKKESFPLTVTSAQKNPTAFYLCASSPGQGDEKLFFGSGTQLSVL.

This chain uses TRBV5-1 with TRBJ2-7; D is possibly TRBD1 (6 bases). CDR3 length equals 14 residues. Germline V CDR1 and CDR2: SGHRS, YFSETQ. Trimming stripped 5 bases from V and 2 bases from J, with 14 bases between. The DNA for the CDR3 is TGCGCCAGCAGGTACGACGGACAGCCCTACGAGCAGTACTTC. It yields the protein CASRYDGQPYEQYF.

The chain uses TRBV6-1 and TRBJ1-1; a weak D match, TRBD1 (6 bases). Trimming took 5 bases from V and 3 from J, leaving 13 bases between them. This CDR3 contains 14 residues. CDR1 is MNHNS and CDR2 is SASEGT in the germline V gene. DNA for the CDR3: TGTGCCAGCAGTCGCACAGGGACGGACACTGAAGCTTTCTTT. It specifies CASSRTGTDTEAFF.

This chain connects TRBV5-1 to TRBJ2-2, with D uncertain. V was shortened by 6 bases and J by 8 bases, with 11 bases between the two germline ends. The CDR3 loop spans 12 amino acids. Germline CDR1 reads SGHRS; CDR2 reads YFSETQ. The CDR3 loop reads CASTEPGGELFF. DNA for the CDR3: TGCGCCAGCACCGAACCAGGTGGGGAGCTGTTTTTT.

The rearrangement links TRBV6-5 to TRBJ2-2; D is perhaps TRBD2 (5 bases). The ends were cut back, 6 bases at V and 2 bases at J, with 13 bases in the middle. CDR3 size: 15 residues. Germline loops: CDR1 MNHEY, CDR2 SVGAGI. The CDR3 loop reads CASSYSLANTGELFF. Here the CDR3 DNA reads TGTGCCAGCAGCTACAGCCTAGCCAACACCGGGGAGCTGTTTTTT.

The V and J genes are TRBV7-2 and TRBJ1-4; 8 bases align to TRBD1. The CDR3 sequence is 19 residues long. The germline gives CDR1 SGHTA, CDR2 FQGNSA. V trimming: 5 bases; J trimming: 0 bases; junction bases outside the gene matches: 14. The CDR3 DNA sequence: TGTGCCAGCAGCCGACCACAGGGGGTTAAGGATGCAACTAATGAAAAACTGTTTTTT. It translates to CASSRPQGVKDATNEKLFF.

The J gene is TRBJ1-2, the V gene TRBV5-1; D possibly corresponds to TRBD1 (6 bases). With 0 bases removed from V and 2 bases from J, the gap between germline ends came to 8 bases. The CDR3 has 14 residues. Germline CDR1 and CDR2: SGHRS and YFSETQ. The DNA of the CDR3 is TGCGCCAGCAGCTTGGCAGGGGAAAACTATGGCTACACCTTC. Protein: CASSLAGENYGYTF.

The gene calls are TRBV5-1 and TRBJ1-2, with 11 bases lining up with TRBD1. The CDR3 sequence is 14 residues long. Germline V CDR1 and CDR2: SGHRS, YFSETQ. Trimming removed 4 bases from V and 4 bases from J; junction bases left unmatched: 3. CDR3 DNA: TGCGCCAGCAGCGGACAGGGGGCTGGCTATGGCTACACCTTC. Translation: CASSGQGAGYGYTF.

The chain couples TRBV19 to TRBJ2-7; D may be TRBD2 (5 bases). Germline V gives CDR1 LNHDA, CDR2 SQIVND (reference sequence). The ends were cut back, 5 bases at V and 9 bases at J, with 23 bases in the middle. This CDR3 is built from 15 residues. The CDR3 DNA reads TGTGCCAGTAGTCCGGACCTCGGGATAGTAGGTAGGCAGTACTTC. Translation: CASSPDLGIVGRQYF.

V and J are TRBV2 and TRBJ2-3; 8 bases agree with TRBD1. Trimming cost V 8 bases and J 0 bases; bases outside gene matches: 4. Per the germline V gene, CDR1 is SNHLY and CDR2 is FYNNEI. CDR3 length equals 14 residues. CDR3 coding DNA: TGTGCCAGCGCCCGGGACAGGAGCACAGATACGCAGTATTTT. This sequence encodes CASARDRSTDTQYF.

The CDR3 DNA reads as TGTGCCAGCAGTCCCATATACTCCGGGGAGGATACGCAGTATTTT. Translation gives CASSPIYSGEDTQYF. The chain combines TRBV25-1 with TRBJ2-3; D is possibly TRBD2 (5 bases). The CDR3 length is 15 residues. Germline V gene lookup returns CDR1 MGHDK and CDR2 SYGVNS. V shed 5 bases and J shed 6 bases, with 18 bases lying between them.

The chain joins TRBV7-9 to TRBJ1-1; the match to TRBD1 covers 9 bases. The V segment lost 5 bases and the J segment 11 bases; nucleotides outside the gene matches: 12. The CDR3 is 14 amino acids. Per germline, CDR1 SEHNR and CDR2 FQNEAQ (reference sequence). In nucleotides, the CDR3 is TGTGCCAGCAGCCGGACAGGGGAATTGGGGTGGGCTTTCTTT. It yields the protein CASSRTGELGWAFF.

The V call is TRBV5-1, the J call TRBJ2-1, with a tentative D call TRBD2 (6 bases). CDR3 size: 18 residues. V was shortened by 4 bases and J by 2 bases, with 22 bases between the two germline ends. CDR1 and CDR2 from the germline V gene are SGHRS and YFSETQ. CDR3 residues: CASSLKVLSGVPYNEQFF. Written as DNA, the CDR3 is TGCGCCAGCAGCCTTAAGGTGTTGTCGGGAGTACCCTACAATGAGCAGTTCTTC.

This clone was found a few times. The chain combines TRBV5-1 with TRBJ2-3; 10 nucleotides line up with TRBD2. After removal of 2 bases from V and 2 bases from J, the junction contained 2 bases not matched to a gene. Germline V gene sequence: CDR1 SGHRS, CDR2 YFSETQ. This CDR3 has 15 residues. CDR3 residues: CASSLLAGNTDTQYF. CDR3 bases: TGCGCCAGCAGCTTACTAGCGGGGAACACAGATACGCAGTATTTT.

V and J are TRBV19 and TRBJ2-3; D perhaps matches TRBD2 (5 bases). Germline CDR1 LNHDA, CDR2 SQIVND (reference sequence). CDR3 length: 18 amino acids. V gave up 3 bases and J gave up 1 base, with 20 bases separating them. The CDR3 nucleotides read TGTGCCAGTAGTATGCAGGTTGGAGCGTACGGGGGCACAGATACGCAGTATTTT. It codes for CASSMQVGAYGGTDTQYF.

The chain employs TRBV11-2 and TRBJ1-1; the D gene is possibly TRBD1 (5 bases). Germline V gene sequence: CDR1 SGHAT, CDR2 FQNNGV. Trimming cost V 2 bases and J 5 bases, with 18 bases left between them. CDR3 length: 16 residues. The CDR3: CASSLSGGARYTEAFF. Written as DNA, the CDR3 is TGTGCCAGCAGCTTATCCGGTGGGGCCCGTTATACTGAAGCTTTCTTT.

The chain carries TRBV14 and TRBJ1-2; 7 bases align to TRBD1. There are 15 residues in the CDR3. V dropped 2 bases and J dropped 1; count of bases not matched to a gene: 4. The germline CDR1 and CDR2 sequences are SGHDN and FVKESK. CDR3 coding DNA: TGTGCCAGCAGCCAATCAAACAGGGGTAACTATGGCTACACCTTC. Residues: CASSQSNRGNYGYTF.

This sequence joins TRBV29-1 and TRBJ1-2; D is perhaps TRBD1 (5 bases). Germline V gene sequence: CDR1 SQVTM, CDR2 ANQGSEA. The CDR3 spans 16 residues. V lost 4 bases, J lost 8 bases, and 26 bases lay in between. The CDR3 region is CSVGSATRGTLSGYTF. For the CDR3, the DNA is TGCAGCGTTGGGTCTGCCACACGGGGGACGCTTAGCGGCTACACCTTC. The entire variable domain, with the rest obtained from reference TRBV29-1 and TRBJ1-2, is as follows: SAVISQKPSRDICQRGTSLTIQCQVDSQVTMMFWYRQQPGQSLTLIATANQGSEATYESGFVIDKFPISRPNLTFSTLTVSNMSPEDSSIYLCSVGSATRGTLSGYTFGSGTRLTVV.

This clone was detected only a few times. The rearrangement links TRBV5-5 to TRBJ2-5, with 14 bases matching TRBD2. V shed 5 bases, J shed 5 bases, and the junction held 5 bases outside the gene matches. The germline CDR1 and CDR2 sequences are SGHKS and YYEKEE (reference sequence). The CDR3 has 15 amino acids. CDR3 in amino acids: CASSTGTSGGETQYF. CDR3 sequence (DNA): TGTGCCAGCAGTACAGGGACTAGCGGGGGTGAGACCCAGTACTTC.

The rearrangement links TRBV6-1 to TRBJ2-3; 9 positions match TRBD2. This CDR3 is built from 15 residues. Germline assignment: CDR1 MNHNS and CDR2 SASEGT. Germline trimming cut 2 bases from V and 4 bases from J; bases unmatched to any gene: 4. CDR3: CASSEKGGGADTQYF. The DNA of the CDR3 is TGTGCCAGCAGTGAAAAAGGCGGGGGGGCAGATACGCAGTATTTT.